This T cell receptor beta chain was captured in a study of tumor and adjacent non-tumor tissue in lung cancer (dated 2018 in TCRdb). Regarding the research as a whole: Patients with adenocarcinoma (12), squamous cell carcinoma (2) and small cell lung cancer (1) were included in the cohort. Sequencing generated a total of more than 95,000,000 productive TCRbeta reads, averaging around 4.2 million reads per sample. The 15 or so patients were aged about 31 to 76 years, included around ten men and 5 women, and had TNM stage I to III disease. TCRbeta CDR3 sequencing was performed on about 29 paired specimens, with one tumor sample and one normal lung sample collected per patient. Bulk TCRbeta repertoires were compared between lung tumor tissue and matched distant non-tumor lung tissue obtained from 15 or so lung cancer patients.

The paper as a whole reports these results and caveats: Neither the sequencing platform nor unique molecular identifiers are named or mentioned anywhere in the methods. In normal lung, the top 100 clones accounted for a significantly larger cumulative share of the repertoire than in tumor tissue. Tumor tissue showed significantly higher TCR diversity (inverse Simpson) than normal lung tissue, at around 450 vs 150 (P = 0.0075, Mann-Whitney U test). Only around 15 patients were included in the cohort, and the need for larger samples and more detailed clinical data was noted by the authors. TCR diversity was significantly higher in younger patients, and greater tumor TCR diversity was associated with shorter overall survival and shorter disease-free survival. Peripheral blood was not sequenced, so blood TCRbeta repertoires were not examined in the lung cancer patients of the study.

Regarding this clonotype: The antigen it binds to is not known. One base away there is no much larger clone; base qualities are not given.

CDR1 WNHNN and CDR2 SYGVQD are derived from the germline V gene (reference sequence). After removal of 1 base from V and 7 bases from J, the junction retains 13 bases not matched to a gene. CDR3 length: 18 amino acids, cysteine to phenylalanine. CDR3 DNA only is kept here, 54 bases in frame from base 1. Receptor libraries were prepared by multiplex PCR. The sequencer listed for this sample is Illumina HiSeq 2500. TCRbeta libraries were constructed through three rounds of nested PCR with primers (Table S4) according to protocols modified from ARM-PCR. Before sequencing, PCR products of 200-500 bp were excised from the gel and purified with the QIAquick gel extraction kit. In the authors' own workflow: Trimmomatic was used to clean the reads, FLASH was used to merge the reads into complete CDR3 sequences, and MiTCR was used to assign the reads to V(D)J germline segments. Clonal diversity was computed as the inverse Simpson's index with VDJtools. A read counted as productive if the sequence was in-frame and lacked a premature stop codon. TCRdb passed the public sequencing reads through fastp at Q25 and MiXCR, retaining productive beta sequences. For every CDR3 protein sequence, its rows merge into one entry that carries the most common genes and DNA. The V and J calls shown here were made by TCRdb, not taken from the authors' results. The sample table records about 120,000 distinct CDR3 sequences; 60% to 70% of these occur just once. The ten largest account for 10% to 15% of the sample.

RNA was isolated from bulk, unsorted tissue, and RNA quality was assessed with a NanoDrop ND-1000 and an Agilent 2100. Donors were newly diagnosed lung cancer patients admitted for thoracic surgery in China between August and November 2014, without prior chemotherapy. Anyone who had undergone radiotherapy or chemotherapy before, or who had another cancer at the same time, was left out of the study. Pieces of surgical tissue measuring about 1-2.1 cm3 were kept in RNAlater solution and stored at -80 degrees C until use. Sequencing was carried out using lung tumor tissue. This TCR came from a man under 40 with non-small cell lung cancer. The V gene is TRBV10-1 and the J gene is TRBJ2-2, with 9 central nucleotides matching TRBD1. This receptor has the CDR3 CASSEFEVRDRDNGELFF. The sequence in DNA is TGCGCCAGCAGTGAGTTTGAAGTCCGGGACAGGGACAACGGGGAGCTGTTTTTT.